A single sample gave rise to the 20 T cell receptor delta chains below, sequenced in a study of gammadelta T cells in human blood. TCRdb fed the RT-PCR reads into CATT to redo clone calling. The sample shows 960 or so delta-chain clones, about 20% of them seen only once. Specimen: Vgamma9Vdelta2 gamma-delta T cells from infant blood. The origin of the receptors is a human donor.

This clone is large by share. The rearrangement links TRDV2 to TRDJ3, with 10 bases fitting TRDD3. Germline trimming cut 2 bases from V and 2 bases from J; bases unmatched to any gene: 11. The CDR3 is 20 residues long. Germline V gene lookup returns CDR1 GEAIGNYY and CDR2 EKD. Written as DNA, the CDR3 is TGTGCCTGTGACAAGGTAGGGGGATACGCCCCAGCCTGGGACACCCGACAGATGTTTTTC. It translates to CACDKVGGYAPAWDTRQMFF.

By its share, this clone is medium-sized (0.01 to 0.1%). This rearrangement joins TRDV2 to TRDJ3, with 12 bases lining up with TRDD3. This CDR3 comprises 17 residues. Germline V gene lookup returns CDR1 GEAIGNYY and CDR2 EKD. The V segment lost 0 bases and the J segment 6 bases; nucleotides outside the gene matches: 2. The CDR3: CACDTVLGDTDTRQMFF. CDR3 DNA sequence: TGTGCCTGTGACACCGTACTGGGGGATACGGACACCCGACAGATGTTTTTC.

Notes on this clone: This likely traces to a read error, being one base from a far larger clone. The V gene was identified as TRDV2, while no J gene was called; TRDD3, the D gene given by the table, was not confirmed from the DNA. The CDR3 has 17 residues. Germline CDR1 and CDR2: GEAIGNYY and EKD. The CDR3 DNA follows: TGTGCCTGTGACACACTTACTGGGGGAGCTTTGACAGCACAACGCTTCTTT. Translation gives CACDTLTGGALTAQRFF.

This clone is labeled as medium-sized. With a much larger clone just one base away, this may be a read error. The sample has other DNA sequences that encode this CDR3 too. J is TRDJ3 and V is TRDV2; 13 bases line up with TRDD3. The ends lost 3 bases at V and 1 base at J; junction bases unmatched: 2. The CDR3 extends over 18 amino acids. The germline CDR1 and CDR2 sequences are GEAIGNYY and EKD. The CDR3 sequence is CACDLLGDTSWDTRQMFF. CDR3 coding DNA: TGTGCCTGTGACCTACTGGGGGATACGTCCTGGGACACCCGACAGATGTTTTTC.

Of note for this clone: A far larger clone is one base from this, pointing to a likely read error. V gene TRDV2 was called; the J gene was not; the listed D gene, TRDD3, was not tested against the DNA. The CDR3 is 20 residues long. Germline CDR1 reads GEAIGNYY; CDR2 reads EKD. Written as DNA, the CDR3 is TGTGCCTGTGACATCCTGGGGGATACGCAGAGCTCCTGGGACACCCGACAGTTGTTTTTC. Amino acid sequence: CACDILGDTQSSWDTRQLFF.

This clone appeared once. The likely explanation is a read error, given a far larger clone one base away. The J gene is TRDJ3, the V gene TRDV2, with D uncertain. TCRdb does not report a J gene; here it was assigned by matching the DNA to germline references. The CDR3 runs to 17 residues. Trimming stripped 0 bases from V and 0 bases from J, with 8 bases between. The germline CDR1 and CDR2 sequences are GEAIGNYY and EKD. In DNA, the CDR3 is TGTGCCTGTGACACCTGGACTAGCTCCTGGGACACCCGACAGATGTTTTTC. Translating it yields CACDTWTSSWDTRQMFF.

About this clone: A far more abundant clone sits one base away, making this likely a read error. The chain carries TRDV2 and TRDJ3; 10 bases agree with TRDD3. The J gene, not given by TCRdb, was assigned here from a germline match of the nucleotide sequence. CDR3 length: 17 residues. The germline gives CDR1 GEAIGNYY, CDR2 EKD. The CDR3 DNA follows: TGTGCCTGTGACACCCTTGGGGGATACTGGGACAACCGACAGATGTTTTTC. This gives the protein CACDTLGGYWDNRQMFF.

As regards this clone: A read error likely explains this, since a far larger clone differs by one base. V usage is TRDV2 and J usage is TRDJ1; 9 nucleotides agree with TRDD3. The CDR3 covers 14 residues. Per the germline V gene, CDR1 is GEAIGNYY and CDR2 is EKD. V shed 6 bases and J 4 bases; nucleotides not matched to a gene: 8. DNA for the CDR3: TGTGCCTGTAACGTCTTACTGGGGGACGATAAACTCATCTTT. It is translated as CACNVLLGDDKLIF.

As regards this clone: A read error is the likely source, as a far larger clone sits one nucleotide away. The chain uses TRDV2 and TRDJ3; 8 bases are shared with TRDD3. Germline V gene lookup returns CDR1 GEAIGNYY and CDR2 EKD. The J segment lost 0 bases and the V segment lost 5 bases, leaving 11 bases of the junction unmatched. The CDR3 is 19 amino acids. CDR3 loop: CACGSTGGPSSWDTRQMFF. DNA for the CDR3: TGTGCCTGTGGCAGTACTGGGGGGCCCAGCTCCTGGGACACCCGACAGATGTTTTTC.

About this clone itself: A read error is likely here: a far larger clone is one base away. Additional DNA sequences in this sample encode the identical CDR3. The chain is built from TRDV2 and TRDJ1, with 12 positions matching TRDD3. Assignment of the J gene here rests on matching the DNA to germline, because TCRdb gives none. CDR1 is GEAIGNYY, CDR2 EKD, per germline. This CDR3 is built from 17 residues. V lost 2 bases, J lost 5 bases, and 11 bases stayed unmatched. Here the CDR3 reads CACDILLGDTVTDKLIF. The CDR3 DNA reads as TGTGCCTGTGACATTTTACTGGGGGATACTGTCACTGATAAACTCATCTTT.

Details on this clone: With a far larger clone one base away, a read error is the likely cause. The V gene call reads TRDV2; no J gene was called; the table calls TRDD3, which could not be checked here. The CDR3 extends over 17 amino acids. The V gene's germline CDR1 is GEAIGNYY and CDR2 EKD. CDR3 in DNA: TGTGCCTGTGACCTACTGGGGGATACACACCACACCGATAAACGCATCTTT. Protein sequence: CACDLLGDTHHTDKRIF.

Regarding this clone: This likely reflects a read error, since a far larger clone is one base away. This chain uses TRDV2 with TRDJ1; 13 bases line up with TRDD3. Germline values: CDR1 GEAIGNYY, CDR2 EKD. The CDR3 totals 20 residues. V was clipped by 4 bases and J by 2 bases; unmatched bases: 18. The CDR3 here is CACERGNWGIRESCTDKLIF. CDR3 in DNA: TGTGCCTGTGAAAGGGGCAACTGGGGGATACGCGAATCCTGTACCGATAAACTCATCTTT.

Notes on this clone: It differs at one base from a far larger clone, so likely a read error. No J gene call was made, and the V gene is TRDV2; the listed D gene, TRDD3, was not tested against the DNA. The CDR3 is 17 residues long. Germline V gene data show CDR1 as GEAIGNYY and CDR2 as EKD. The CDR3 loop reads CACDTWGISWDTRQIFF. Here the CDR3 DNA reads TGTGCCTGTGACACCTGGGGGATATCCTGGGACACCCGACAGATTTTTTTC.

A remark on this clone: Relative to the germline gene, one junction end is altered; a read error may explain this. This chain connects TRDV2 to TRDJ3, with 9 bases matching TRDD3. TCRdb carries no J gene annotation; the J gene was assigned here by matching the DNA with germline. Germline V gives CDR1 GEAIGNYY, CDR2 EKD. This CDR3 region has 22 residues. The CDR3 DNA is TGTGCCAGTGACACCGCTTTTTCGACTGGGGGACACGGCCCCTGGGACACCCGACAGATGTTTTTC. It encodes CASDTAFSTGGHGPWDTRQMFF.

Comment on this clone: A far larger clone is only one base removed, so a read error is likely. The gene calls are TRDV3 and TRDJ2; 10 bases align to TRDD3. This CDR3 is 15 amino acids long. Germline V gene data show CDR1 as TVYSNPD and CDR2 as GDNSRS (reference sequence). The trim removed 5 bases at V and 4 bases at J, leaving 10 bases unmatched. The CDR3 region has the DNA TGTGCCCTTCTAACTGGGGGATCCCCGACAGCACAACTCTTCTTT. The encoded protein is CALLTGGSPTAQLFF.

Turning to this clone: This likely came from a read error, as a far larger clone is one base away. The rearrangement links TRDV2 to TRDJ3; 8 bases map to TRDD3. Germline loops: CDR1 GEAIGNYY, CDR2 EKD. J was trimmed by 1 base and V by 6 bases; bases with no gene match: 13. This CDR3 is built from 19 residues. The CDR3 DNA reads TGTGCCTGTAACGGACCACTGGGGGTCTCTTCCTGGGACACCCGACAGATGTTTTTC. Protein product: CACNGPLGVSSWDTRQMFF.

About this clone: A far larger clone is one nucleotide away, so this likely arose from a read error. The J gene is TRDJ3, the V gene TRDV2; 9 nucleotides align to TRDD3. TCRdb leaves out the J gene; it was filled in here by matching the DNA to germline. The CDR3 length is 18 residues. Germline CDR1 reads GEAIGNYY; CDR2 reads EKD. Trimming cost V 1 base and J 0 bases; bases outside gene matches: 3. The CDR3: CACDTGGYGSWDTRQMFF. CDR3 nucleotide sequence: TGTGCCTGTGACACTGGGGGATATGGCTCCTGGGACACCCGACAGATGTTTTTC.

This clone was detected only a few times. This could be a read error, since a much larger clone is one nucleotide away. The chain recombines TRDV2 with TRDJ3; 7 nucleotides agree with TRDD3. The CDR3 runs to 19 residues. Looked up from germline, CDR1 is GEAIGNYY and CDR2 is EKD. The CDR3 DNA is TGTGCCTGTAACACCCCTGGGGGTCCGAGCTCCTGGGACACCCGACAGATGTTTTTC. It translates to CACNTPGGPSSWDTRQMFF.

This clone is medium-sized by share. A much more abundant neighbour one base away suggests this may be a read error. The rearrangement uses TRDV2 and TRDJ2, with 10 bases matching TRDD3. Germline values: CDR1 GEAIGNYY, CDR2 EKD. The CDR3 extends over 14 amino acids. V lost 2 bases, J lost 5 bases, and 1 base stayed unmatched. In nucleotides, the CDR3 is TGTGCCTGTGACAGACTGGGGGATACAGCACAACTCTTCTTT. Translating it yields CACDRLGDTAQLFF.

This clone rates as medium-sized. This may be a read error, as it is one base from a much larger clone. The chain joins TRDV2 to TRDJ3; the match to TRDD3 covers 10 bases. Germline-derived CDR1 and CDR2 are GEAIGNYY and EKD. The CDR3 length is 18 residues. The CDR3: CASDILGDGTWDTRQMFF. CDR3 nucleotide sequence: TGTGCCAGTGACATACTGGGGGATGGAACCTGGGACACCCGACAGATGTTTTTC.